The next 10 T cell receptor beta chains were all read from a single sample in a study of T cell repertoires in cytomegalovirus infection. TCRdb used MiXCR to reprocess the reads, holding one entry per CDR3 protein. This sample yields around 740,000 distinct CDR3 sequences, of which 35% to 45% are seen a single time; 2.8% belongs to the top ten. The sequenced material came from PBMCs. These receptors originate from a human donor in good health (CMV status not recorded). Some clones in this sample may be carry-over from other donors' samples.

V gene TRBV19 combines with J gene TRBJ1-5; D gene uncertain. The CDR3 consists of 16 residues. Looked up from germline, CDR1 is LNHDA and CDR2 is SQIVND (reference sequence). Trimming stripped 6 bases from V and 3 bases from J, with 18 bases between. The CDR3 bases are TGTGCCAGTAGCCCCACAGCCTGGAGATCCAATCAGCCCCAGCATTTT. The encoded protein is CASSPTAWRSNQPQHF.

The CDR3 loop is CASSSPPAGVGETQYF. CDR3 sequence (DNA): TGTGCCAGCAGCTCCCCGCCGGCAGGGGTGGGGGAGACCCAGTACTTC. The V and J genes are TRBV5-6 and TRBJ2-5, with a weak D call TRBD1 (6 bases). Trimming stripped 3 bases from V and 5 bases from J, with 20 bases between. Germline CDR1 reads SGHDT; CDR2 reads YYEEEE. This CDR3 is built from 16 residues.

The V and J genes are TRBV19 and TRBJ2-6, with D tentatively TRBD1 or TRBD2 (5 bases each). V dropped 6 bases and J dropped 0 bases, with 12 bases sitting between them. The V gene's germline CDR1 is LNHDA and CDR2 SQIVND (reference sequence). The CDR3 is made up of 16 amino acids. The CDR3 coding sequence is TGTGCCAGTAGCCCTGAGGGGCCCTCTGGGGCCAACGTCCTGACTTTC. Encoded protein: CASSPEGPSGANVLTF. Full variable domain (rest looked up from reference TRBV19 and TRBJ2-6): DGGITQSPKYLFRKEGQNVTLSCEQNLNHDAMYWYRQDPGQGLRLIYYSQIVNDFQKGDIAEGYSVSREKKESFPLTVTSAQKNPTAFYLCASSPEGPSGANVLTFGAGSRLTVL.

The table lists this clonotype with a few counts. CDR3 nucleotides: TGTGCCAGCAGCGTACTGGGGGAGCTGTTTTTT. Protein: CASSVLGELFF. The chain couples TRBV12-3 or TRBV12-4 to TRBJ2-2; no clear D. Trimming cost V 6 bases and J 8 bases, with 7 bases left between them. The CDR3 is 11 residues long.

In its sample, this clonotype was seen a few times. The chain uses TRBV28 and TRBJ2-7, with 12 bases fitting TRBD2. The CDR3 has 15 residues. V was clipped by 3 bases and J by 7 bases; unmatched bases: 7. Germline CDR1 MDHEN, CDR2 SYDVKM. For the CDR3, the DNA is TGTGCCAGCAGTTTCCTAGCGGGAGGGGTTTTAGAGCAGTACTTC. Translating gives CASSFLAGGVLEQYF.

In its sample, this clonotype was seen many times. CDR3 in amino acids: CASSLEQGANEKLFF. CDR3 sequence (DNA): TGTGCCAGCAGCTTAGAACAGGGGGCTAATGAAAAACTGTTTTTT. The J gene is TRBJ1-4, the V gene TRBV7-8; 8 positions agree with TRBD1. V gave up 1 base and J gave up 3 bases; unmatched junction bases: 1. In germline, CDR1 is SGHVS, CDR2 FQNEAQ. This CDR3 is built from 15 residues.

This chain uses TRBV29-1 with TRBJ1-1; tentatively, D is TRBD1 (6 bases). Trimming took 3 bases from V and 1 from J, leaving 12 bases between them. The CDR3 runs 14 residues. Germline assignment: CDR1 SQVTM and CDR2 ANQGSEA. The CDR3 loop reads CSVDWTASNTEAFF. As DNA, the CDR3 is TGCAGCGTTGATTGGACAGCTTCGAACACTGAAGCTTTCTTT.

The sample holds a few counts of this clonotype. The chain is built from TRBV6-6 and TRBJ1-4, with D uncertain. Germline values: CDR1 MNHNY, CDR2 SVGAGI (reference sequence). There are 14 residues in the CDR3. The V end was cut by 2 bases, the J end by 10 bases, with 14 bases between. The CDR3 is CASSYNGDSAKLFF. The CDR3 DNA reads TGTGCCAGCAGTTACAACGGGGATTCGGCAAAACTGTTTTTT.

This clonotype was detected ten times or more. The CDR3 DNA reads as TGCGCCAGCAGCCAAGTTGGAGGGAATGAGCAGTTCTTC. It yields the protein CASSQVGGNEQFF. The V gene is TRBV4-1, the J gene TRBJ2-1; a weak D match, TRBD2 (6 bases). V lost 1 base and J 7 bases, leaving 8 bases between the germline ends. Germline assignment: CDR1 MGHRA and CDR2 YSYEKL. There are 13 residues in the CDR3.

V is TRBV6-5 and J is TRBJ1-1; 7 nucleotides align to TRBD1. V was clipped by 5 bases and J by 8 bases; unmatched bases: 2. The CDR3 consists of 11 residues. Germline lookup yields CDR1 MNHEY and CDR2 SVGAGI. CDR3 in amino acids: CASSQGGEAFF. CDR3 sequence (DNA): TGTGCCAGCAGTCAGGGGGGAGAAGCTTTCTTT.